The 18 T cell receptor beta chains given below trace back to one sample, sequenced in a study of CXCR3-negative and CXCR3-positive naive CD8 T cells. Via 5' RACE with UMI labels, TRB cDNA libraries were prepared. TCRdb reprocessed the 5' RACE reads, keeping one entry per CDR3 protein, no DNA. The table lists around 81,000 distinct CDR3 sequences. Sequenced input: naive CXCR3- CD8+ T cells from blood. Stated subset: CD45RO-CCR7+CD27+CD95- naive CD8+ T cells lacking CXCR3 (TNR3-). These receptors all come from a human donor in good health. Some clones in this sample may be carry-over from other donors' samples.

This rearrangement joins TRBV7-6 to TRBJ2-5. The CDR3 is 15 amino acids. Germline V CDR1 and CDR2: SGHVS, FNYEAQ. The CDR3 loop reads CASSLVFLDGETQYF.

V is TRBV5-1 and J is TRBJ2-5; TCRdb's assignment of TRBD1 cannot be checked, as there is no DNA. Germline V gives CDR1 SGHRS, CDR2 YFSETQ. The CDR3 loop spans 15 amino acids. CDR3 loop: CASSVEGQGPETQYF.

J is TRBJ2-7 and V is TRBV20-1; TCRdb indicates TRBD2, and absent DNA this call remains unverified. This CDR3 is built from 14 residues. Germline V gene data show CDR1 as DFQATT and CDR2 as SNEGSKA (reference sequence). The CDR3 here is CSASGLSLGYEQYF.

The chain recombines TRBV29-1 with TRBJ2-1; TCRdb lists TRBD2, though no DNA is available to test this call. The CDR3 runs to 16 residues. The germline gives CDR1 SQVTM, CDR2 ANQGSEA. The CDR3 is CSVDSGPVLAGGRQFF.

The chain combines TRBV5-1 with TRBJ2-7; TCRdb proposes TRBD1, but this gene call is untestable without DNA. CDR3 length: 13 amino acids. Germline CDR1 reads SGHRS; CDR2 reads YFSETQ. CDR3 region: CASSQTGFYEQYF.

The chain links TRBV6-5 to TRBJ2-7. Per the germline V gene, CDR1 is MNHEY and CDR2 is SVGAGI. The CDR3 runs 14 residues. The CDR3 sequence: CASSYSAQAYEQYF.

V gene TRBV20-1 combines with J gene TRBJ2-5; TCRdb's D gene call, TRBD2, goes unchecked for lack of DNA. The CDR3 is 21 amino acids. Germline lookup yields CDR1 DFQATT and CDR2 SNEGSKA (reference sequence). Here the CDR3 reads CSARGLDGLAGGPGMVETQYF.

J is TRBJ2-1 and V is TRBV5-1; TCRdb picks TRBD1, but there is no DNA to check that call. Germline V gives CDR1 SGHRS, CDR2 YFSETQ. The CDR3 is made up of 14 amino acids. The chain's CDR3 is CATGAASSYNEQFF.

The V gene is TRBV7-9, the J gene TRBJ2-7; TCRdb designates TRBD1, a call that cannot be tested without DNA. Germline V CDR1 and CDR2: SEHNR, FQNEAQ (reference sequence). This CDR3 has 14 residues. CDR3 region: CASSTTGLAYEQYF.

The chain carries TRBV20-1 and TRBJ2-7; TCRdb designates TRBD1, a call that cannot be tested without DNA. Germline loops: CDR1 DFQATT, CDR2 SNEGSKA (reference sequence). The length of the CDR3 is 13 residues. The CDR3 is CSAKTGGSYEQYF.

This sequence joins TRBV12-3 or TRBV12-4 and TRBJ1-5; as DNA is missing, the TRBD1 call by TCRdb cannot be tested. The CDR3 is 14 amino acids. CDR3 in amino acids: CASSPRVSNQPQHF.

The V gene is TRBV29-1, the J gene TRBJ2-1; TCRdb gives TRBD2 as the D gene, but with no DNA this cannot be confirmed. The CDR3 contains 13 residues. CDR1 is SQVTM and CDR2 is ANQGSEA in the germline V gene. CDR3 amino acids: CSVETSGYNEQFF.

The CDR3 here is CSVEGAAGELFF. V and J are TRBV29-1 and TRBJ2-2. CDR1 is SQVTM, CDR2 ANQGSEA, per germline. This CDR3 has 12 residues.

The chain's CDR3 is CASSFGSGWGAGPQETQYF. The chain recombines TRBV7-8 with TRBJ2-5; the D gene TCRdb calls, TRBD2, cannot be checked with no DNA. From germline, CDR1 is SGHVS and CDR2 FQNEAQ. This CDR3 has 19 amino acids.

The rearrangement links TRBV7-9 to TRBJ2-2; TCRdb lists TRBD1, though no DNA is available to test this call. This CDR3 region has 16 residues. CDR1 is SEHNR, CDR2 FQNEAQ, per germline (reference sequence). The CDR3: CASNSLTGANTGELFF.

V and J are TRBV24-1 and TRBJ2-3. There are 17 residues in the CDR3. Germline V gives CDR1 KGHDR, CDR2 SFDVKD. The CDR3 sequence: CATSDMRGTGGTDTQYF.

The genes are TRBV20-1 and TRBJ2-2; TCRdb's D call of TRBD2 is untestable without DNA. Germline CDR1 is DFQATT and CDR2 is SNEGSKA (reference sequence). This CDR3 has 15 residues. CDR3 loop: CSARTSGGHTGELFF.

The chain joins TRBV29-1 to TRBJ1-1; the D gene TCRdb calls, TRBD1, cannot be checked with no DNA. The germline gives CDR1 SQVTM, CDR2 ANQGSEA. CDR3 length equals 11 residues. The CDR3 loop reads CSVVVWGEAFF.